Here is one T cell receptor beta chain with its context. Its cognate antigen is unknown. The germline CDR1 and CDR2 sequences are LGHNA and YNFKEQ. V shed 0 bases and J shed 1 base, with 13 bases lying between them. This CDR3 has 18 amino acids. In terms of origin and age, donors were healthy Caucasian individuals from Russia aged roughly 6 to 95. The record originates from a study of blood T cells in healthy people across ages. Study-level points and caveats: One million T cells yielded diversity estimates that were considered underestimates. A roughly linear age-dependent decrease characterized TCR beta diversity per million T cells.

PCR was performed a second time for about 7 to 12 cycles using a sample-barcoded 5' primer and a J-beta primer mix. Each TCR beta cDNA got a 12-nucleotide random molecular identifier. TCRdb re-derived calls from the 5' RACE reads in MiXCR, one entry per CDR3 protein. Counted here are about 760,000 distinct CDR3 sequences, more than 50% occurring once; the ten biggest clones make up 25% to 30%. This receptor was taken from a man in his forties in good health. This rearrangement joins TRBV4-2 to TRBJ2-6; maybe TRBD2 (5 bases). Sequencing used blood. Written as DNA, the CDR3 is TGTGCCAGCAGCCAAGACCCGGGGATAAATTCTGGGGCCAACGTCCTGACTTTC. The encoded protein is CASSQDPGINSGANVLTF.